This T cell receptor (beta chain) was documented in a study of cytomegalovirus exposure and HLA in healthy donors (dated by TCRdb to 2017 to 2019). Some background on the complete study: In an earlier analysis of 550 to 750 of the donors, under 300 Gb of sequence data and some 100 million unique TCR beta sequences from some 170 million T cells were reported. High-throughput TCR immunosequencing, statistical association of individual TCRs with disease status, and machine learning were combined to predict cytomegalovirus infection status. An early release that covered roughly 600 HLA-typed donors contained around 300 gigabases of sequencing data and about 93 million unique TCR sequences. On average, roughly 200,000 unique TCR beta nucleotide sequences were sequenced per donor among roughly 430 genotyped donors of the cohort, with around 19% of those sequences being non-productive. Of the roughly 410 genotyped donors, 65% to 90% were placed in the genetic ancestry cluster associated with self-reported Caucasian donors. Donor age, sex, ethnicity and CMV serostatus were compiled together with the repertoire data. All discovery cohort repertoires had been generated using a single sequencing platform. About five DR-DQ haplotypes were handled as single units for association and clustering, since linkage in the cohort was strong. In a later analysis, previously published TCR beta repertoires from 550 to 750 donors were re-analyzed and high-resolution HLA genotyping was added so that TCR occurrence patterns could be studied. HLA typing covered class I and class II loci at four-digit resolution. The number of donors typed differed by locus, with 629-630 for A, B, C, DRB1 and DQB1, 522 for DQA1, under 610 for DPA1, and roughly 450 for DPB1. An earlier analysis of 587 of the donors used high-throughput TCR beta sequencing to judge whether each TCR beta V gene segment behaved as functional or pseudogenic. The T cell repertoires of roughly 660 subjects were profiled by immunosequencing and related to cytomegalovirus serostatus. A later genetic analysis took genome-wide SNP genotypes for about 65% of the 666 donors and used that subset as a discovery cohort. Rather than using new phenotypic data, the later analysis identified candidate immune exposures from TCR beta sequences and from how often those sequences occurred across donors. Besides the first cohort of under 700 subjects, a separate validation cohort made up of around 120 different subjects was used. The study was designed to test whether signatures of past pathogen exposure could be identified by cataloging public T cell receptors. Broader findings and caveats from the paper: In a later genetic analysis, fewer N-insertions in productive TCRs were reported among donors in an Asian-associated ancestry cluster than the 666-donor mean. Most TCR sequences were seen in very few donors, while some public TCRs were found in many individuals. Roughly uniform sequencing depth across donors was assumed in presence/absence analyses, although this assumption may not hold. According to a later analysis, TCR association rates differed among HLA loci, with DRB1 alleles showing the most associated TCRs and HLA-C alleles showing the fewest. In a later analysis, most CMV-associated TCR beta chains were found to appear HLA-restricted, with HLA associations seemingly driven largely by CMV exposure. CMV serostatus was the only immune exposure information available for the cohort. Because counts were too low, seventeen rarely observed V segments, including chromosome 9 orphons, were excluded from the earlier analysis of some 540 of the donors. In an earlier analysis of approximately 590 of the donors, most TCR beta V segments were observed in productive rearrangements about 87% or about 30% of the time, broadly matching IMGT annotations. A later analysis associated 15,000 to 20,000 TCR beta sequences with specific HLA alleles at a false discovery rate of 0.05. The classifier was reported to diagnose cytomegalovirus status with high specificity and sensitivity in both the original and validation cohorts. Several of the top co-occurrence clusters appeared to be linked to parvovirus B19, influenza, CMV and Epstein-Barr virus, according to a later analysis. Correlated functional status among segregating V segments might reflect linkage disequilibrium, but an unknown experimental factor could not be ruled out. When HLA alleles, especially DR and DQ, strongly co-occurred, TCR associations were difficult to assign to individual alleles. A further reported finding was that TCR beta sequences accurately predicted the HLA-A and HLA-B alleles for most subjects in the first cohort. A total of fewer than 200 TCR beta chains were listed by the study as associated with cytomegalovirus. The cohort was sequenced for TCR beta chains only, and without alpha or paired-chain data the features that could be detected were limited. A later analysis found that HLA-associated TCR beta chains were more clonally expanded and had lower generation probabilities than equally common non-associated chains. The authors suggested that the approach could potentially be generalized to other disease states and immunological phenotypes. A group of highly shared sequence variants was considered likely to be a technical artifact of the sequencing pipeline. V-gene and J-gene trimming of TCR beta chains was associated with a missense DCLRE1C variant in a later genetic analysis, and the association was replicated in an independent cohort. Because some donors lacked HLA typing at each locus, the association tests relied only on the typed subset. Some IMGT-functional V segments, including TRBV6-2 and TRBV6-3, could not be told apart with the 87-base-pair reads, so those segments were excluded. Three of the identified cytomegalovirus-associated TCR beta chains were confirmed in vitro to be specific for cytomegalovirus antigens.

The germline V gene (reference sequence) specifies PRHDT as CDR1 and FYEKMQ as CDR2. From cysteine to phenylalanine, the CDR3 is 18 amino acids long. Only CDR3 DNA remains: 54 bases, in frame from the first base. V is cut back by 4 bases and J by 4 bases, with 10 bases in the junction unmatched. The method was the immunoSEQ multiplex PCR assay. For the multiplex PCR, a mixture combining 60 forward primers for TCR Vbeta segments and 13 reverse primers for TCR Jbeta segments was used. The CDR3 region of rearranged TCR beta genes was amplified from genomic DNA with a multiplex PCR assay. The amplified TCR beta libraries were sequenced on the Illumina HiSeq System as 87-base-pair reads. The study's processing was this. A later analysis counted some 74 million unique TCR beta chains across the approximately 700 repertoires, and around 9.9 million of these chains were shared by at least two donors. To remove PCR and sequencing errors, raw reads were error-corrected and collapsed into unique sequences using a nearest-neighbor algorithm that merged closely related sequences. Alignment of CDR3 sequences to IMGT reference sequences was used to assign V, D and J gene segments. For a sequence to be retained, a match of at least six nucleotides was required to both a V gene segment and a J gene segment. Rearrangements were called productive when the CDR3 lacked stop codons and stayed in frame with V and J; all others were non-productive. CDR3 was defined by IMGT convention, running from the second conserved V-encoded cysteine to the conserved J-encoded phenylalanine. Sequences without an unambiguous match to a single V gene segment were excluded from the earlier analysis of a few hundred of the donors. An earlier analysis of about 600 of the donors called V segments functional above 56.7% productive rearrangements and segregating when the between-donor standard deviation exceeded 5%. A statistical classification framework was built for diagnosing cytomegalovirus status from the catalog of TCR beta chain sequences. A later analysis assigned V and J genes by comparing TCR nucleotide sequences with IMGT/GENE-DB human TR gene sequences. In a later analysis, CDR3 sequences and most-parsimonious VDJ recombination scenarios were assigned using the TCRdist pipeline. In a later analysis, every TCR beta chain was defined by the combination of its CDR3 amino acid sequence and its V-gene family, and reads without a unique V-gene family were dropped. A later analysis removed 500 to 650 highly shared, low-generation-probability nucleotide sequences to deal with suspected cross-contamination and a sequencing artifact. In a later analysis, a clonal expansion index was calculated for each public chain from normalized within-repertoire ranks of inferred template counts. A later analysis computed generation probabilities with a VDJ recombination model fitted to out-of-frame rearrangements, and checked the results against IGoR. In a later analysis, TCR-TCR, TCR-HLA and TCR-CMV co-occurrence was scored with hypergeometric tests, and a repertoire-size bias correction was applied to TCR pairs. A later analysis estimated false discovery rates by permuting HLA or CMV assignments 20 times. In a later analysis, co-occurring TCRs were grouped using DBSCAN, with TCRdist sequence similarity added in when clustering inside HLA-allele-positive subsets. Repertoires with fewer than 30,000 or more than 120,000 public chains were left out of co-occurrence clustering, as were four to six repertoires with anomalous nucleotide sharing. TCRdb's version of the immuneACCESS table is confined to in-frame rearrangements and falls short of the full clone set. An unresolved V gene accounts for under half of the shortfall where checked; the remainder is of unknown origin. V, J and clone size are taken as reported in that table, and D and trimming were inferred from the DNA itself. In all, the sample holds about 150,000 clones, and almost 80% of those were seen once. About 1.7% of the sample goes to the ten largest clones.

As for this clone: The specificity of this receptor is unknown. No much larger clone is present one base from it, and per-base qualities are unavailable.

The cohort was made up of about 610 healthy bone marrow donors. All cohort members were sampled while nominally healthy, although unrecorded immune exposures were likely present. The donor tested CMV seronegative, placing the donor among the 300 to 400 seronegative members of the cohort. A peripheral blood sample was collected from each donor, and TCR beta sequencing was performed on peripheral blood mononuclear cells. The Qiagen DNeasy Blood Extraction Kit was used to extract genomic DNA from the blood cell samples. The sequencing sample was made of PBMCs. The chain joins TRBV13 to TRBJ2-1; TRBD2 fits 13 bases in the junction. The sequence was collected from a woman in her 30s in good health and CMV-seronegative. The DNA sequence is as follows: TGTGCCAGCAGCTACATGAGTGGGACTAGCGGGGTGTACAATGAGCAGTTCTTC. Translated, this gives CASSYMSGTSGVYNEQFF. Reference TRBV13 and TRBJ2-1 genes cover what lies past the CDR3, so the full variable domain is AAGVIQSPRHLIKEKRETATLKCYPIPRHDTVYWYQQGPGQDPQFLISFYEKMQSDKGSIPDRFSAQQFSDYHSELNMSSLELGDSALYFCASSYMSGTSGVYNEQFFGPGTRLTVL.